One sample yielded the 32 T cell receptor beta chains listed below, sequenced in a study of neurological immune-mediated disorders. TCRdb reprocessed the 5' RACE reads via MiXCR and lists one record per CDR3 protein. The table has 72,000 or so distinct CDR3 sequences, 17% seen once; the top ten hold 15%. The material sequenced was PBMCs. The origin of the receptors is a woman aged 40 to 50 in good health.

This clonotype was recorded at least ten times. This chain joins TRBV7-9 and TRBJ2-5; TRBD2 matches at 14 bases. Germline trimming cut 5 bases from V and 2 bases from J; bases unmatched to any gene: 7. This CDR3 comprises 17 residues. CDR1 SEHNR and CDR2 FQNEAQ come from the germline V gene (reference sequence). DNA for the CDR3: TGTGCCAGCAGCCCCGGACTAGCGGGGGGCCCGCAAGAGACCCAGTACTTC. Translated: CASSPGLAGGPQETQYF.

A word on this clonotype: A much larger clone sits a single nucleotide away, making a read error possible. The rearrangement links TRBV4-2 to TRBJ1-1; D gene uncertain. CDR3 size: 13 residues. Germline V lookup: CDR1 LGHNA, CDR2 YNFKEQ. CDR3 bases: TGTGTCAGCCGCAGCCAGACAAACACTGAAGCTTTCTTT. It is translated as CVSRSQTNTEAFF.

This clonotype appeared many times. V gene TRBV4-2 combines with J gene TRBJ1-2; no clear D gene. Trimming removed 1 base from V and 4 bases from J, with 7 bases in between. Germline V CDR1 and CDR2: LGHNA, YNFKEQ. The CDR3 runs to 13 residues. CDR3 loop: CASSQVVAYGYTF. The CDR3 DNA reads TGTGCCAGCAGCCAAGTTGTCGCCTATGGCTACACCTTC.

This chain connects TRBV6-1 to TRBJ1-1; 8 bases line up with TRBD1. The CDR3 runs to 18 residues. J lost 2 bases, V lost 6 bases, and 17 bases had no gene match. Germline CDR1 MNHNS, CDR2 SASEGT. CDR3 sequence (DNA): TGTGCCAGCAGAGTAAGAATGGGACTGGGACAGGACAACACTGAAGCTTTCTTT. It specifies CASRVRMGLGQDNTEAFF.

The sample holds many counts of this clonotype. The rearrangement uses TRBV7-2 and TRBJ1-5; D is unresolved. Germline V CDR1 and CDR2: SGHTA, FQGNSA. The CDR3 runs to 11 residues. Deletions cut 8 bases from V and 7 bases from J, with 9 bases between. CDR3 loop: CASGNTQPQHF. In DNA, the CDR3 is TGTGCCAGCGGCAACACCCAGCCCCAGCATTTT.

This clonotype was recorded many times. V usage is TRBV6-6 and J usage is TRBJ1-3; no clear D gene. The CDR3 has 17 residues. Deletions cut 0 bases from V and 0 bases from J, with 12 bases between. Germline assignment: CDR1 MNHNY and CDR2 SVGAGI (reference sequence). CDR3 residues: CASSYSQEVDSGNTIYF. CDR3 in DNA: TGTGCCAGCAGTTACTCCCAGGAGGTAGACTCTGGAAACACCATATATTTT.

This clonotype was seen at least ten times. The V gene is TRBV7-2, the J gene TRBJ2-7, with 8 positions matching TRBD1. Trimming took 3 bases from V and 6 from J; bases not matched to a gene: 4. Germline-derived CDR1 and CDR2 are SGHTA and FQGNSA. This CDR3 comprises 13 residues. Written as DNA, the CDR3 is TGTGCCAGCAGCTTTACAGGACAGGGCGAGCAGTACGTC. Its protein product is CASSFTGQGEQYV.

This rearrangement joins TRBV7-9 to TRBJ2-7; D might be TRBD1 (7 bases). Germline assignment: CDR1 SEHNR and CDR2 FQNEAQ (reference sequence). With 0 bases removed from V and 2 bases from J, the gap between germline ends came to 11 bases. This CDR3 is 15 amino acids long. CDR3 DNA: TGTGCCAGCAGCTTAGCCCAGGGGGGCCCCTACGAGCAGTACTTC. Amino acid sequence: CASSLAQGGPYEQYF.

This clonotype has a count of ten or more. This sequence joins TRBV7-3 and TRBJ2-3; D is possibly TRBD1 or TRBD2 (6 bases each). V lost 5 bases and J lost 0, with 12 bases in between. The CDR3 covers 15 residues. Germline CDR1 and CDR2: SGHTA and FQGTGA. The chain's CDR3 is CASSGEGGSTDTQYF. Written as DNA, the CDR3 is TGTGCCAGCAGCGGTGAGGGGGGCAGCACAGATACGCAGTATTTT.

There are many counts of this clonotype. The V and J genes are TRBV20-1 and TRBJ2-7; 11 bases are shared with TRBD2. Germline loops: CDR1 DFQATT, CDR2 SNEGSKA (reference sequence). V lost 2 bases, J lost 2 bases, and 2 bases stayed unmatched. The CDR3 length is 14 residues. CDR3 protein: CSARTTSGTYEQYF. CDR3 nucleotides: TGCAGTGCTAGAACGACTAGCGGGACCTACGAGCAGTACTTC.

This clonotype occurred many times. The junction departs from germline at one end; a sequencing error may be responsible. The genes are TRBV10-2 and TRBJ2-7, with 12 bases aligning to TRBD2. Germline CDR1 reads WSHSY; CDR2 reads SAAADI. The CDR3 has 17 amino acids. CDR3 sequence: CASSESATSGGHYEQYF. CDR3 nucleotide sequence: TGCGCCAGCAGTGAGTCGGCAACTAGCGGGGGGCACTACGAACAGTACTTC.

This chain connects TRBV12-3 or TRBV12-4 to TRBJ2-6, with unresolved D. The CDR3 extends over 20 amino acids. V was clipped by 3 bases and J by 3 bases, with 24 bases between them. The CDR3 region has the DNA TGTGCCAGCAGTTTCTACCCCACTGGGATCCTAGTTAGTGGGGCCAACGTCCTGACTTTC. Its protein product is CASSFYPTGILVSGANVLTF.

This clonotype was detected ten times or more. The chain links TRBV7-2 to TRBJ2-7; TRBD2 aligns across 8 bases. This CDR3 contains 14 residues. V lost 7 bases and J lost 7; bases outside the gene matches: 12. Germline V gene lookup returns CDR1 SGHTA and CDR2 FQGNSA. This CDR3 is CASKEAGGLLEQYF. Here the CDR3 DNA reads TGTGCCAGCAAAGAGGCGGGAGGCCTCCTGGAGCAGTACTTC. Combining the CDR3 with reference TRBV7-2 and TRBJ2-7 gives the whole variable domain GAGVSQSPSNKVTEKGKDVELRCDPISGHTALYWYRQSLGQGLEFLIYFQGNSAPDKSGLPSDRFSAERTGGSVSTLTIQRTQQEDSAVYLCASKEAGGLLEQYFGPGTRLTVT.

This clonotype has ten or more counts. The chain recombines TRBV5-1 with TRBJ2-2; no clear D gene. The CDR3 length is 14 residues. V was cut by 1 base and J by 2 bases, with 6 bases left in between. The germline V gene has CDR1 SGHRS and CDR2 YFSETQ. The CDR3 DNA follows: TGCGCCAGCAGCTTGAGCACCAACACCGGGGAGCTGTTTTTT. It translates to CASSLSTNTGELFF.

This clonotype was seen repeatedly, ten times or more. The genes are TRBV12-3 or TRBV12-4 and TRBJ1-1, with D maybe TRBD1 (5 bases). With 5 bases removed from V and 1 base from J, the gap between germline ends came to 20 bases. CDR3 length: 17 amino acids. CDR3 coding DNA: TGTGCCAGCAGTCAAGACGGGGCTCCTTTACCGAACACTGAAGCTTTCTTT. This codes for CASSQDGAPLPNTEAFF.

In this sample, this clonotype turned up many times. The chain couples TRBV21-1 to TRBJ1-2; whether TRBD1, the table's D call, matches the DNA was not checked. TRBV21-1 is tagged as a pseudogene. The CDR3 extends over 15 amino acids. The CDR3 sequence: CASSKGRGDDYGYTF. Here the CDR3 DNA reads TGTGCCAGCAGCAAAGGGAGGGGCGACGACTATGGCTACACCTTC.

This clonotype was counted ten times or more. This sequence joins TRBV9 and TRBJ1-2; D not certain. V was shortened by 3 bases and J by 4 bases, with 7 bases between the two germline ends. Germline V gene sequence: CDR1 SGDLS, CDR2 YYNGEE. CDR3 length: 12 amino acids. Written as DNA, the CDR3 is TGTGCCAGCAGCGATGTAGTCTATGGCTACACCTTC. Amino acids: CASSDVVYGYTF.

In its sample, this clonotype was seen many times. The chain carries TRBV5-1 and TRBJ2-1, with TRBD2 identical over 12 bases. With V trimmed by 4 bases and J by 4 bases, 3 bases remained unmatched. Germline CDR1 and CDR2: SGHRS and YFSETQ. The CDR3 runs 15 residues. Here the CDR3 reads CASSPGLAGYNEQFF. The CDR3, as DNA: TGCGCCAGCAGCCCTGGACTAGCGGGATACAATGAGCAGTTCTTC. Complete variable domain (other parts from reference TRBV5-1 and TRBJ2-1): KAGVTQTPRYLIKTRGQQVTLSCSPISGHRSVSWYQQTPGQGLQFLFEYFSETQRNKGNFPGRFSGRQFSNSRSEMNVSTLELGDSALYLCASSPGLAGYNEQFFGPGTRLTVL.

This clonotype showed up many times. The gene calls are TRBV24-1 and TRBJ1-2; D unresolved. The CDR3 extends over 12 amino acids. Trimming shortened V by 3 bases and J by 5 bases, and 6 bases separated the two germline ends. Germline V gene sequence: CDR1 KGHDR, CDR2 SFDVKD. For the CDR3, the DNA is TGTGCCACCAGTGATAGGAGGTATGGCTACACCTTC. Translating it yields CATSDRRYGYTF.

This clonotype was detected many times. The chain carries TRBV6-5 and TRBJ1-6; 8 bases are shared with TRBD1. This CDR3 spans 15 amino acids. Germline assignment: CDR1 MNHEY and CDR2 SVGAGI. J was trimmed by 7 bases and V by 6 bases; bases with no gene match: 8. The CDR3 sequence is CASSQDRERNSPLHF. The CDR3 DNA sequence: TGTGCCAGCAGCCAGGACAGGGAAAGAAATTCACCCCTCCACTTT.

This sequence joins TRBV28 and TRBJ1-3; a weak D match, TRBD1 (5 bases). The germline V gene has CDR1 MDHEN and CDR2 SYDVKM. The CDR3 is 15 residues long. Trimming pared 6 bases from V and 0 bases from J, leaving 12 bases between. As DNA, the CDR3 is TGTGCCAGCAGGGTGGGGGGGGACTCTGGAAACACCATATATTTT. Its protein is CASRVGGDSGNTIYF.

This clonotype has at least ten counts. The rearrangement uses TRBV9 and TRBJ2-6; D not certain. V was shortened by 0 bases and J by 2 bases, with 6 bases between the two germline ends. Germline CDR1 and CDR2: SGDLS and YYNGEE. This CDR3 contains 15 residues. The CDR3: CASSVEAPGANVLTF. The CDR3 DNA reads as TGTGCCAGCAGCGTAGAAGCCCCTGGGGCCAACGTCCTGACTTTC.

This clonotype was counted ten times or more. The V gene is TRBV5-1, the J gene TRBJ1-6; D is unclear. This CDR3 contains 14 residues. Germline V gives CDR1 SGHRS, CDR2 YFSETQ. With 0 bases removed from V and 6 bases from J, the gap between germline ends came to 7 bases. DNA for the CDR3: TGCGCCAGCAGCTTGGAAGGAGGTAATTCACCCCTCCACTTT. Its protein product is CASSLEGGNSPLHF. Drawing the rest from reference TRBV5-1 and TRBJ1-6, the complete variable domain is KAGVTQTPRYLIKTRGQQVTLSCSPISGHRSVSWYQQTPGQGLQFLFEYFSETQRNKGNFPGRFSGRQFSNSRSEMNVSTLELGDSALYLCASSLEGGNSPLHFGNGTRLTVT.

This clonotype has ten or more counts. The CDR3 spells CASSFERGSNTGELFF. The CDR3 coding sequence is TGTGCCAGCAGCTTCGAGCGGGGATCGAACACCGGGGAGCTGTTTTTT. J is TRBJ2-2 and V is TRBV5-5; 7 nucleotides agree with TRBD2. With V trimmed by 2 bases and J by 0 bases, 4 bases remained unmatched. The CDR3 has 16 residues. Germline CDR1 is SGHKS and CDR2 is YYEKEE (reference sequence).

This clonotype was counted ten times or more. The chain uses TRBV12-3 or TRBV12-4 and TRBJ2-7; weak D call: TRBD2 (6 bases). V shed 8 bases and J shed 7 bases, with 18 bases lying between them. This CDR3 has 13 amino acids. The CDR3 coding sequence is TGTGCCAGCGCCCCAGACCAAAGCGGGGAGCAGTACGTC. Its protein is CASAPDQSGEQYV.

This clonotype was observed many times. The rearrangement links TRBV7-9 to TRBJ1-2; 10 bases line up with TRBD1. Germline CDR1 and CDR2: SEHNR and FQNEAQ (reference sequence). V was clipped by 6 bases and J by 5 bases; unmatched bases: 12. This CDR3 is 16 amino acids long. CDR3 residues: CASSSTGGPDPYGYTF. Written as DNA, the CDR3 is TGTGCCAGCAGTTCGACAGGGGGCCCAGACCCTTATGGCTACACCTTC.

This clonotype was seen repeatedly, ten times or more. The chain carries TRBV20-1 and TRBJ1-5; possibly TRBD1 for D (5 bases). V gave up 1 base and J gave up 1 base, with 11 bases separating them. Germline V gives CDR1 DFQATT, CDR2 SNEGSKA (reference sequence). The CDR3 consists of 15 residues. CDR3 DNA sequence: TGCAGTGCTAGAGGAGGGGCTGAAAGCAATCAGCCCCAGCATTTT. Its translation: CSARGGAESNQPQHF.

This clonotype was seen repeatedly, ten times or more. This rearrangement joins TRBV12-3 or TRBV12-4 to TRBJ1-6; D is unresolved. The length of the CDR3 is 15 residues. The V gene lost 5 bases and the J gene lost 8 bases, with 16 bases spanning the gap. The CDR3 DNA reads TGTGCCAGCAGTCACTCGTTGGGGTACGATTCACCCCTCCACTTT. This codes for CASSHSLGYDSPLHF.

This clonotype was seen at least ten times. This chain connects TRBV20-1 to TRBJ2-5; 8 bases are shared with TRBD1. Germline V gives CDR1 DFQATT, CDR2 SNEGSKA (reference sequence). The CDR3 covers 12 residues. After removal of 4 bases from V and 4 bases from J, the junction contained 2 bases not matched to a gene. The CDR3 DNA is TGCAGTGCTACCGACAGGGGAGAGACCCAGTACTTC. This sequence encodes CSATDRGETQYF.

This clonotype was seen ten or more times. The chain carries TRBV6-2 or TRBV6-3 and TRBJ1-1, with a weak D call TRBD1 (5 bases). Germline assignment: CDR1 MNHEY and CDR2 SVGEGT. The CDR3 is made up of 14 amino acids. V shed 5 bases and J shed 1 base, with 11 bases lying between them. Here the CDR3 DNA reads TGTGCCAGCAGTCTCCAAACAGGGAACACTGAAGCTTTCTTT. It yields the protein CASSLQTGNTEAFF.

Ten or more counts support this clonotype. The V and J genes are TRBV7-2 and TRBJ1-6; D gene unclear. Germline V gene lookup returns CDR1 SGHTA and CDR2 FQGNSA. The CDR3 contains 14 residues. V lost 1 base and J 10 bases, leaving 11 bases between the germline ends. The CDR3 is CASSLEKGESPLHF. The CDR3 region has the DNA TGTGCCAGCAGCTTAGAAAAGGGCGAGTCACCCCTCCACTTT.

This clonotype occurred many times. V usage is TRBV7-2 and J usage is TRBJ1-6, with a possible D match to TRBD1 (6 bases). CDR1 SGHTA and CDR2 FQGNSA come from the germline V gene. The CDR3 is 15 residues long. V gave up 2 bases and J gave up 7 bases, with 12 bases separating them. CDR3 DNA sequence: TGTGCCAGCAGCTTAAGGGGGGGGCGCAATTCACCCCTCCACTTT. Its protein product is CASSLRGGRNSPLHF.